The 12 T cell receptor beta chains below all came from one sample that was sequenced in a study of brain T cells in children with intractable seizures. Sequencing used immunoSEQ multiplex PCR; TCRdb keeps in-frame clones, though not all of them. In the table there are about 120,000 clones, roughly 94% of which are singletons. The sequences come from peripheral blood, collected at surgery. Source of these receptors: a boy under three years old with hemimegalencephaly and intractable seizures.

The chain carries TRBV4-2 and TRBJ2-1; TRBD2 aligns across 13 bases. CDR3 length: 15 amino acids. Germline lookup yields CDR1 LGHNA and CDR2 YNFKEQ. Trimming cost V 6 bases and J 6 bases; bases outside gene matches: 5. The CDR3 DNA reads as TGTGCCAGCAGTTCCGGGACTAGCGGGATCAATGAGCAGTTCTTC. Translating it yields CASSSGTSGINEQFF.

The chain is built from TRBV7-2 and TRBJ2-5; 7 bases line up with TRBD1. CDR1 SGHTA and CDR2 FQGNSA come from the germline V gene. The CDR3 covers 14 residues. Trimming removed 0 bases from V and 5 bases from J; junction bases left unmatched: 3. CDR3 residues: CASSLAGGVETQYF. In DNA form, the CDR3 reads TGTGCCAGCAGCTTAGCAGGGGGCGTTGAGACCCAGTACTTC.

V and J are TRBV3-1 (or the pseudogene TRBV3-2) and TRBJ2-1; D is undetermined. The germline CDR1 and CDR2 sequences are LGHDT and YNNKEL (reference sequence). The CDR3 loop spans 14 amino acids. V dropped 3 bases and J dropped 0 bases, with 6 bases sitting between them. CDR3: CASSHLISYNEQFF. Here the CDR3 DNA reads TGTGCCAGCAGCCATTTAATCTCCTACAATGAGCAGTTCTTC.

V gene TRBV9 combines with J gene TRBJ2-7, with TRBD2 matching 11 bases. There are 16 residues in the CDR3. The germline V gene encodes CDR1 SGDLS and CDR2 YYNGEE. V was pared by 4 bases and J by 0 bases, with 6 bases of the junction left unmatched. Here the CDR3 DNA reads TGTGCCAGCAGCCCCCGACTAGCGGGGAGCTCCTACGAGCAGTACTTC. This codes for CASSPRLAGSSYEQYF.

V and J are TRBV6-1 and TRBJ2-5; D is perhaps TRBD1 (6 bases). The CDR3 has 17 residues. CDR1 and CDR2 (germline): MNHNS, SASEGT. Trimming stripped 4 bases from V and 5 bases from J, with 23 bases between. Here the CDR3 DNA reads TGTGCCAGCAGTGCTTCCCCCGAGGGGGACCGGGTGGAGACCCAGTACTTC. Translated: CASSASPEGDRVETQYF.

For this clone: At one boundary the junction diverges from the germline segment, which might be a read error. V and J are TRBV27 and TRBJ2-1; 7 bases fit TRBD1. The CDR3 covers 15 residues. Germline CDR1 reads MNHEY; CDR2 reads SMNVEV (reference sequence). The CDR3 DNA reads as TGTGCCAGCAGTTTACGACAGGGATCCTTCAATGAGCAGTTCTTC. Encoded protein: CASSLRQGSFNEQFF.

This chain connects TRBV5-1 to TRBJ2-7, with unresolved D. The CDR3 is made up of 14 amino acids. In germline, CDR1 is SGHRS, CDR2 YFSETQ. With 2 bases removed from V and 3 bases from J, the gap between germline ends came to 12 bases. In nucleotides, the CDR3 is TGCGCCAGCAGCTTAGACAACGGGCACTACGAGCAGTACTTC. The encoded protein is CASSLDNGHYEQYF. The whole variable domain, filled in from reference TRBV5-1 and TRBJ2-7, reads KAGVTQTPRYLIKTRGQQVTLSCSPISGHRSVSWYQQTPGQGLQFLFEYFSETQRNKGNFPGRFSGRQFSNSRSEMNVSTLELGDSALYLCASSLDNGHYEQYFGPGTRLTVT.

The chain has TRBV18 and TRBJ2-3; D unclear. Trimming left V 3 bases short and J 2 bases short, with 12 bases between. Germline CDR1 KGHSH, CDR2 LQKENI. The CDR3 length is 15 residues. Here the CDR3 reads CASSPQGILTDTQYF. CDR3 bases: TGTGCCAGCTCACCGCAAGGGATCCTCACAGATACGCAGTATTTT.

The chain recombines TRBV10-3 with TRBJ1-5; 9 bases match TRBD1. The CDR3 extends over 20 amino acids. From germline, CDR1 is ENHRY and CDR2 SYGVKD. Trimming removed 4 bases from V and 1 base from J; junction bases left unmatched: 17. CDR3 nucleotide sequence: TGTGCCATCAGTGTGAACCGGGACAGGGCGCTTGGGGGGAGCAATCAGCCCCAGCATTTT. As protein: CAISVNRDRALGGSNQPQHF.

The gene calls are TRBV5-4 and TRBJ1-1; TRBD1 is a possible D gene (5 bases). Germline CDR1 is SGHNT and CDR2 is YYREEE (reference sequence). Trimming cost V 0 bases and J 1 base, with 10 bases left between them. The CDR3 has 15 residues. The CDR3 sequence: CASSLVGRENTEAFF. DNA of the CDR3: TGTGCCAGCAGCTTGGTGGGGCGCGAGAACACTGAAGCTTTCTTT.

The rearrangement links TRBV11-2 to TRBJ1-1, with D unresolved. Deletions cut 5 bases from V and 4 bases from J, with 5 bases between. The CDR3 is made up of 11 amino acids. Germline V lookup: CDR1 SGHAT, CDR2 FQNNGV. In DNA form, the CDR3 reads TGTGCCAGCAGCCCCCGCACTGAAGCTTTCTTT. It codes for CASSPRTEAFF. Based on the CDR3 plus reference TRBV11-2 and TRBJ1-1, the full variable domain is EAGVAQSPRYKIIEKRQSVAFWCNPISGHATLYWYQQILGQGPKLLIQFQNNGVVDDSQLPKDRFSAERLKGVDSTLKIQPAKLEDSAVYLCASSPRTEAFFGQGTRLTVV.

This chain joins TRBV6-4 and TRBJ2-1; 9 positions match TRBD2. The CDR3 contains 18 residues. The germline V gene encodes CDR1 MRHNA and CDR2 SNTAGT. The V segment lost 1 base and the J segment 5 bases; nucleotides outside the gene matches: 12. DNA for the CDR3: TGTGCCAGCAGTGACTGTGCCCCCTTTCGCGGGAGGGACAATGAGCAGTTCTTC. This codes for CASSDCAPFRGRDNEQFF.